What follows are 18 T cell receptor beta chains derived from one specimen sequenced in a study of beta chain features in type 1 diabetes. The authors reverse transcribed all of the isolated RNA, so sequencing captured expressed TCRB transcripts. Profiled with immunoSEQ multiplex PCR; TCRdb holds only in-frame clones, not every one. The table has 620,000 or so clones, less than 20% seen once. Sample: naive CD4+ T cells from blood. The receptors stem from a man between 18 and 35 years old in good health.

This clone was seen more than once but under ten times. J is TRBJ1-1 and V is TRBV4-2; D is ambiguous. V lost 0 bases, J lost 0 bases, and 11 bases lay in between. This CDR3 region has 16 residues. Germline V gene sequence: CDR1 LGHNA, CDR2 YNFKEQ. The CDR3 is CASSQDPGTLNTEAFF. Here the CDR3 DNA reads TGTGCCAGCAGCCAAGATCCGGGTACTTTGAACACTGAAGCTTTCTTT.

This clone was seen a handful of times. The CDR3 here is CASSTQTQGTGELFF. The CDR3 coding sequence is TGCGCCAGCAGCACCCAAACTCAGGGCACCGGGGAGCTGTTTTTT. This chain joins TRBV4-1 and TRBJ2-2, with D perhaps TRBD1 (5 bases). CDR1 and CDR2 (germline): MGHRA, YSYEKL. The CDR3 has 15 amino acids. Trimming took 5 bases from V and 4 from J, leaving 14 bases between them.

The sample holds a few counts of this clone. This chain connects TRBV4-2 to TRBJ2-7, with TRBD2 matching 8 bases. Unmatched junction bases numbered 6, after V lost 0 bases and J lost 5 bases. This CDR3 is built from 15 residues. In germline, CDR1 is LGHNA, CDR2 YNFKEQ. CDR3 sequence: CASSQDRSGGNEQYF. The DNA of the CDR3 is TGTGCCAGCAGCCAAGACAGAAGCGGGGGAAACGAGCAGTACTTC.

This clone has more than one count but fewer than ten. The chain combines TRBV25-1 with TRBJ2-1; TRBD2 matches 7 bases. The CDR3 length is 15 residues. From germline, CDR1 is MGHDK and CDR2 SYGVNS. V trimming: 1 base; J trimming: 8 bases; junction bases outside the gene matches: 8. CDR3 protein: CASSESGGRFHEQFF. As DNA, the CDR3 is TGTGCCAGCAGTGAATCAGGCGGGAGATTCCATGAGCAGTTCTTC. The full variable domain, in which reference TRBV25-1 and TRBJ2-1 provide the parts outside the CDR3, is EADIYQTPRYLVIGTGKKITLECSQTMGHDKMYWYQQDPGMELHLIHYSYGVNSTEKGDLSSESTVSRIRTEHFPLTLESARPSHTSQYLCASSESGGRFHEQFFGPGTRLTVL.

This clone occurred a few times. The chain recombines TRBV10-3 with TRBJ1-1; D perhaps matches TRBD1 (5 bases). The germline V and J ends were trimmed by 6 bases and 9 bases, with 17 bases remaining between them. This CDR3 spans 13 amino acids. Germline-derived CDR1 and CDR2 are ENHRY and SYGVKD. The CDR3 sequence: CAIRGPGAGKAFF. Written as DNA, the CDR3 is TGTGCCATCAGGGGGCCGGGAGCTGGGAAAGCTTTCTTT.

The V gene is TRBV15, the J gene TRBJ1-2; 9 nucleotides match TRBD1. The CDR3 contains 16 residues. V shed 1 base, J shed 3 bases, and the junction held 6 bases outside the gene matches. The V gene's germline CDR1 is LNHNV and CDR2 YYDKDF (reference sequence). DNA for the CDR3: TGTGCCACCAGCAGAGGTACCGGGACAGGGCACTATGGCTACACCTTC. It is translated as CATSRGTGTGHYGYTF. Based on the CDR3 plus reference TRBV15 and TRBJ1-2, the full variable domain is DAMVIQNPRYQVTQFGKPVTLSCSQTLNHNVMYWYQQKSSQAPKLLFHYYDKDFNNEADTPDNFQSRRPNTSFCFLDIRSPGLGDTAMYLCATSRGTGTGHYGYTFGSGTRLTVV.

There are a few counts of this clone. The V and J genes are TRBV5-1 and TRBJ2-5; perhaps D is TRBD1 or TRBD2 (5 bases each). The CDR3 sequence is 16 residues long. Germline V lookup: CDR1 SGHRS, CDR2 YFSETQ. V gave up 3 bases and J gave up 0 bases, with 15 bases separating them. CDR3 in DNA: TGCGCCAGCAGCTCCTACGGGACCCTCGACCAAGAGACCCAGTACTTC. This encodes CASSSYGTLDQETQYF.

The chain is built from TRBV5-1 and TRBJ1-6; TRBD1 might be the D (6 bases). The CDR3 runs to 14 residues. Germline assignment: CDR1 SGHRS and CDR2 YFSETQ. Trimming stripped 3 bases from V and 9 bases from J, with 13 bases between. As DNA, the CDR3 is TGCGCCAGCAGCTACCCCGGCAGGGGTTCACCCCTCCACTTT. This encodes CASSYPGRGSPLHF.

The rearrangement uses TRBV19 and TRBJ2-7; D remains ambiguous. Trimming removed 9 bases at V and 7 bases at J, with 22 bases between. The CDR3 spans 14 residues. The V gene's germline CDR1 is LNHDA and CDR2 SQIVND (reference sequence). CDR3 bases: TGTGCCAGCACAAGAATAGGGTCGTACAATGAGCAGTACTTC. This codes for CASTRIGSYNEQYF.

The chain uses TRBV2 and TRBJ1-2, with TRBD1 matching 7 bases. There are 15 residues in the CDR3. CDR1 is SNHLY, CDR2 FYNNEI, per germline. After removal of 6 bases from V and 2 bases from J, the junction contained 9 bases not matched to a gene. As DNA, the CDR3 is TGTGCCAGCAGAGGGGGAGGGGGCCGCAACTATGGCTACACCTTC. It encodes CASRGGGGRNYGYTF.

In its sample, this clone was seen a few times. The rearrangement joins TRBV9 to TRBJ1-2; D is uncertain. CDR1 is SGDLS and CDR2 is YYNGEE in the germline V gene. CDR3 length: 16 amino acids. V was cut by 0 bases and J by 4 bases, with 16 bases left in between. The CDR3 sequence is CASSVEVGLSSYGYTF. In DNA form, the CDR3 reads TGTGCCAGCAGCGTAGAGGTAGGACTTTCGTCCTATGGCTACACCTTC.

The chain combines TRBV29-1 with TRBJ2-3; no reliable D call. V lost 7 bases and J lost 6, with 11 bases in between. CDR3 size: 11 residues. The germline V gene encodes CDR1 SQVTM and CDR2 ANQGSEA. The CDR3 spells CSAARSDTQYF. In nucleotides, the CDR3 is TGCAGCGCCGCCCGGTCCGATACGCAGTATTTT.

Worth noting for this clone: Sequence at one end of the junction differs from germline and may be a read error. This chain joins TRBV5-4 and TRBJ1-4, with D uncertain. CDR1 and CDR2 from the germline V gene are SGHNT and YYREEE (reference sequence). The CDR3 sequence is 12 residues long. Written as DNA, the CDR3 is TGTGCCAGCAGCTTGGGAGCCGCCAAGCAGACTTTT. It specifies CASSLGAAKQTF. The full variable domain, completed using reference TRBV5-4 and TRBJ1-4, is ETGVTQSPTHLIKTRGQQVTLRCSSQSGHNTVSWYQQALGQGPQFIFQYYREEENGRGNFPPRFSGLQFPNYSSELNVNALELDDSALYLCASSLGAAKQTFGSGTQLSVL.

The V and J genes are TRBV5-4 and TRBJ1-3; D uncertain. This CDR3 contains 15 residues. CDR1 is SGHNT and CDR2 is YYREEE in the germline V gene (reference sequence). V was trimmed by 0 bases and J by 2 bases, leaving 9 bases between them. The CDR3: CASSLAAGAGNTIYF. The CDR3 DNA reads TGTGCCAGCAGCTTGGCCGCGGGAGCTGGAAACACCATATATTTT.

The V gene is TRBV5-6, the J gene TRBJ2-6; D uncertain. Germline CDR1 and CDR2: SGHDT and YYEEEE. CDR3 length: 15 residues. Trimming took 4 bases from V and 0 from J, leaving 8 bases between them. The CDR3 protein is CASSPYFSGANVLTF. CDR3 DNA: TGTGCCAGCAGCCCTTATTTCTCTGGGGCCAACGTCCTGACTTTC. Variable domain in full (rest from reference TRBV5-6 and TRBJ2-6): DAGVTQSPTHLIKTRGQQVTLRCSPKSGHDTVSWYQQALGQGPQFIFQYYEEEERQRGNFPDRFSGHQFPNYSSELNVNALLLGDSALYLCASSPYFSGANVLTFGAGSRLTVL.

The J gene is TRBJ1-1, the V gene TRBV5-1; no reliable D call. The germline gives CDR1 SGHRS, CDR2 YFSETQ. V dropped 2 bases and J dropped 0 bases, with 8 bases sitting between them. The CDR3 has 14 residues. This CDR3 reads CASSLDGMNTEAFF. CDR3 nucleotide sequence: TGCGCCAGCAGCTTAGACGGGATGAACACTGAAGCTTTCTTT.

This chain connects TRBV23-1 to TRBJ2-7; tentative D call: TRBD1 (5 bases). TRBV23-1 is filed as an ORF, its function uncertain. CDR3 size: 15 residues. The V and J ends lost 2 bases and 6 bases respectively, with 17 bases between them. The CDR3 sequence is CASSQGGAHHGEQYF. CDR3 nucleotide sequence: TGCGCCAGCAGTCAAGGTGGGGCGCATCACGGCGAGCAGTACTTC.

This sequence joins TRBV9 and TRBJ1-5; 7 bases map to TRBD1. The length of the CDR3 is 14 residues. The ends lost 3 bases at V and 8 bases at J; junction bases unmatched: 8. Germline values: CDR1 SGDLS, CDR2 YYNGEE. CDR3 DNA sequence: TGTGCCAGCAGCGCCGCAGGGGGTAGAGAGCCCCAGCATTTT. It encodes CASSAAGGREPQHF. Full variable domain (missing parts from reference TRBV9 and TRBJ1-5): DSGVTQTPKHLITATGQRVTLRCSPRSGDLSVYWYQQSLDQGLQFLIQYYNGEERAKGNILERFSAQQFPDLHSELNLSSLELGDSALYFCASSAAGGREPQHFGDGTRLSIL.